The TCR beta chain under discussion was sequenced for a study of T and B cells in COVID-19 patients. Study conclusions and caveats: Sorted SARS-CoV-2-responsive or tetramer+ T cells and CD4+, regulatory and CD8+ subsets were not yet sequenced.

Each TRB amplification used about 250-550 ng of genomic DNA from blood. This clonotype is labeled as medium-sized. Its antigen is unknown. This CDR3 spans 15 amino acids. Trimming shortened V by 0 bases and J by 2 bases, and 9 bases separated the two germline ends. Germline values: CDR1 MNHEY, CDR2 SVGAGI. Multiplex PCR with BIOMED2 TRB-A/B primer pools amplified TRB rearrangements. Via MiXCR, TCRdb re-called the multiplex PCR reads, giving one row per CDR3 protein. The profile shows 1,500 to 2,500 distinct CDR3 sequences, more than 20% of them singletons. The clonotype was recovered from a human donor with active COVID-19. The source material was blood. V usage is TRBV6-5 and J usage is TRBJ2-3; D not resolved. CDR3 DNA: TGTGCCAGCAGTTACTCCTTAGACAACACAGATACGCAGTATTTT. Translating it yields CASSYSLDNTDTQYF.